This entry lists 25 T cell receptor beta chains sequenced from one sample in a study of monozygotic twins with inflammatory bowel disease. One entry per CDR3 protein, without DNA, is what TCRdb gives after re-calling the 5' RACE reads. This repertoire includes approximately 330,000 distinct CDR3 sequences. Sequencing was done on a sample of blood. All receptors come from a human donor with ulcerative colitis or Crohn's disease, or a healthy co-twin of an affected twin (not recorded which).

This chain links TRBV20-1 with TRBJ2-5; TCRdb reports TRBD1, a call that lacks DNA to check it against. The CDR3 contains 14 residues. CDR1 DFQATT and CDR2 SNEGSKA come from the germline V gene (reference sequence). CDR3 region: CSASKSGAQETQYF.

This chain uses TRBV7-6 with TRBJ2-7; there is no DNA to check the TCRdb D call of TRBD2. The germline CDR1 and CDR2 sequences are SGHVS and FNYEAQ. The CDR3 spans 13 residues. CDR3 amino acids: CASSPGPPYEQYF.

The V gene is TRBV28, the J gene TRBJ1-1; with no DNA, the TCRdb D assignment of TRBD1 cannot be verified. This CDR3 contains 13 residues. In germline, CDR1 is MDHEN, CDR2 SYDVKM. CDR3 sequence: CASRSGGFAEAFF.

The chain recombines TRBV7-2 with TRBJ2-3; the TCRdb call, TRBD1, lacks DNA for checking. Germline V CDR1 and CDR2: SGHTA, FQGNSA. The CDR3 has 14 residues. CDR3 sequence reads: CASSLQTGGDTQYF.

The chain combines TRBV27 with TRBJ2-7; TCRdb designates TRBD1, a call that cannot be tested without DNA. The CDR3 consists of 12 residues. The germline gives CDR1 MNHEY, CDR2 SMNVEV (reference sequence). CDR3: CASRTTGVEQYF.

The V gene is TRBV12-3 or TRBV12-4, the J gene TRBJ1-2. The CDR3 totals 15 residues. Here the CDR3 reads CASSFRGEGVDGYTF.

J is TRBJ2-7 and V is TRBV6-5; TCRdb names TRBD2, which stays unverified in the absence of DNA. The CDR3 length is 16 residues. Germline values: CDR1 MNHEY, CDR2 SVGAGI. The CDR3 is CASSYKSSGASYEQYF.

The V and J genes are TRBV11-3 and TRBJ2-3. The CDR3 runs to 15 residues. Per the germline V gene, CDR1 is SGHNT and CDR2 is YENEEA. This CDR3 reads CASSLISGRLDTQYF. The full variable domain, its missing parts supplied by reference TRBV11-3 and TRBJ2-3, is EAGVVQSPRYKIIEKKQPVAFWCNPISGHNTLYWYLQNLGQGPELLIRYENEEAVDDSQLPKDRFSAERLKGVDSTLKIQPAELGDSAVYLCASSLISGRLDTQYFGPGTRLTVL.

V usage is TRBV30 and J usage is TRBJ1-1. Germline values: CDR1 GTSNPN, CDR2 SVGIG (reference sequence). This CDR3 region has 13 residues. CDR3: CAWNRRVNTEAFF.

The gene calls are TRBV3-1 and TRBJ1-4; the D call from TCRdb, TRBD1, cannot be confirmed without DNA. Germline assignment: CDR1 LGHDT and CDR2 YNNKEL (reference sequence). CDR3 length equals 14 residues. CDR3 protein: CASSQQGASEKLFF.

This sequence joins TRBV12-3 or TRBV12-4 and TRBJ2-7; the TCRdb D gene call, TRBD1, has no DNA to confirm it. CDR3 length equals 14 residues. The CDR3 sequence is CASGQHGESYEQYF.

The chain has TRBV7-9 and TRBJ2-2; TCRdb's D call of TRBD1 is untestable without DNA. This CDR3 is 13 amino acids long. The germline V gene has CDR1 SEHNR and CDR2 FQNEAQ (reference sequence). The CDR3 protein is CASSGQGNGELFF.

This chain connects TRBV10-3 to TRBJ2-2. Germline V lookup: CDR1 ENHRY, CDR2 SYGVKD. The CDR3 extends over 16 amino acids. CDR3 in amino acids: CAISESNGDNTGELFF.

The chain's CDR3 is CSDFDTMNTEAFF. The rearrangement uses TRBV29-1 and TRBJ1-1. The CDR3 sequence is 13 residues long. The germline V gene encodes CDR1 SQVTM and CDR2 ANQGSEA.

The rearrangement joins TRBV29-1 to TRBJ1-2; TCRdb names TRBD1, which stays unverified in the absence of DNA. This CDR3 has 15 amino acids. Per the germline V gene, CDR1 is SQVTM and CDR2 is ANQGSEA. CDR3 loop: CSVTIALGVNYGYTF.

The rearrangement links TRBV6-1 to TRBJ2-1; TCRdb gives TRBD1 as the D gene, but with no DNA this cannot be confirmed. The CDR3 totals 16 residues. Germline V CDR1 and CDR2: MNHNS, SASEGT. CDR3 residues: CASSEALQGLYNEQFF.

The chain joins TRBV6-4 to TRBJ2-2. The CDR3 totals 13 residues. CDR1 MRHNA and CDR2 SNTAGT come from the germline V gene. The CDR3 loop is CASSDGATGELFF.

This chain connects TRBV3-1 to TRBJ1-2; lacking DNA, the TRBD1 call made by TCRdb goes unchecked. There are 15 residues in the CDR3. Germline CDR1 and CDR2: LGHDT and YNNKEL (reference sequence). The CDR3 is CASSHNYRERRGYTF.

The rearrangement joins TRBV7-9 to TRBJ1-2; TCRdb proposes TRBD1, but this gene call is untestable without DNA. The germline gives CDR1 SEHNR, CDR2 FQNEAQ (reference sequence). This CDR3 is built from 14 residues. The CDR3 protein is CASSPGVFGYGYTF. The variable domain in full, completed from reference TRBV7-9 and TRBJ1-2, reads DTGVSQNPRHKITKRGQNVTFRCDPISEHNRLYWYRQTLGQGPEFLTYFQNEAQLEKSRLLSDRFSAERPKGSFSTLEIQRTEQGDSAMYLCASSPGVFGYGYTFGSGTRLTVV.

This chain uses TRBV10-1 with TRBJ2-3. CDR1 is WNHNN, CDR2 SYGVQD, per germline (reference sequence). The CDR3 sequence is 15 residues long. This CDR3 is CASSESETFGDTQYF.

The chain is built from TRBV5-1 and TRBJ1-5. The CDR3 consists of 14 residues. Germline V gene sequence: CDR1 SGHRS, CDR2 YFSETQ. The chain's CDR3 is CASSPGPVDQPQHF.

J is TRBJ1-1 and V is TRBV19; absent DNA, TCRdb's TRBD1 call cannot be checked. The CDR3 covers 13 residues. The germline V gene has CDR1 LNHDA and CDR2 SQIVND (reference sequence). CDR3 amino acids: CASGNREGTEAFF.

The gene calls are TRBV6-2 or TRBV6-3 and TRBJ2-7; TCRdb lists TRBD1, though no DNA is available to test this call. The CDR3 covers 11 residues. Germline CDR1 is MNHEY and CDR2 is SVGEGT. The CDR3 reads CASGTAYEQYF.

The chain is built from TRBV20-1 and TRBJ1-4. The CDR3 consists of 13 residues. Germline-derived CDR1 and CDR2 are DFQATT and SNEGSKA (reference sequence). CDR3 in amino acids: CSARRDPNEKLFF.

This sequence joins TRBV7-2 and TRBJ2-1; the D call of TRBD2 rests on TCRdb alone, since no DNA is present to check it. CDR3 length: 16 amino acids. In germline, CDR1 is SGHTA, CDR2 FQGNSA. This CDR3 reads CASSLGSGAADNEQFF.